This T cell receptor (beta chain) was sequenced for a study of a mutant IDH1 vaccine in newly diagnosed glioma. Across the whole study: Initiation of the vaccine course occurred 4-6 weeks after radiotherapy alone, or alongside temozolomide cycles. Visit V12 happened at week 35; visit V13 happened at week 47.

Profiling relied on immunoSEQ multiplex PCR, and the TCRdb table lists in-frame clones only, not all of them. The table has roughly 32,000 clones, approximately 89% seen once. Regarding this clone: The antigen is not known.

Germline V gene data show CDR1 as SNHLY and CDR2 as FYNNEI. V gave up 5 bases and J gave up 4 bases, with 18 bases separating them. This CDR3 is 16 amino acids long. General study results and limits: In roughly 93% of patients, immune responses induced by the vaccine occurred. Changes in top peripheral clonotypes did not appear linked to pseudoprogression.

Sample time point: week 47, end of study. Vaccination used 300 ug of mutant IDH1 20-mer peptide per dose, with topical imiquimod. The sequence was obtained from a man aged 35 to 55 with glioma. Here the sequenced sample was PBMCs, taken from a glioma patient whose treatment included an IDH1 peptide vaccine. The rearrangement uses TRBV2 and TRBJ2-1; possibly TRBD1 for D (7 bases). CDR3 DNA: TGTGCCAGCAGTACAAACGACAGGGCGGGGTACAATGAGCAGTTCTTC. Amino acid sequence: CASSTNDRAGYNEQFF.